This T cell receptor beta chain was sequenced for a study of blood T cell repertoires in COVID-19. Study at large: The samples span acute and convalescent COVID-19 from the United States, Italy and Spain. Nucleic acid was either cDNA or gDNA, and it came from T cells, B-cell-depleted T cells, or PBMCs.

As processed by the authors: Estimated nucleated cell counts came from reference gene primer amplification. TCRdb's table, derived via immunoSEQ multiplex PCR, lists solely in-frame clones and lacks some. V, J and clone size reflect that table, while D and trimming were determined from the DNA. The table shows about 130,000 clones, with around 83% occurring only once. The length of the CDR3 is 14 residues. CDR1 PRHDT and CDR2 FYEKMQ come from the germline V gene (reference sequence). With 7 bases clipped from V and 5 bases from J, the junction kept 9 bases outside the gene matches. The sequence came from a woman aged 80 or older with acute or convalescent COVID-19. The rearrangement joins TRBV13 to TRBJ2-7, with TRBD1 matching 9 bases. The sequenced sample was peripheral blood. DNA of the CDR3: TGTGCCAGCAAACAACAGGGGGCGCAGGACGAGCAGTACTTC. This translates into CASKQQGAQDEQYF.